This entry describes one TCR beta chain. Its antigen is not known. The data belong to a study of OX40 agonist ivuxolimab in advanced cancers. Background on the study: The group had a mean age of 60 years, ranged from about 20 to 85, and was around 82% male.

TCRdb's table, derived via immunoSEQ multiplex PCR, lists solely in-frame clones and lacks some. The sample lists 65,000 to 70,000 clones, 82% occurring once. Germline V gene lookup returns CDR1 SGHDT and CDR2 YYEEEE. With 4 bases removed from V and 2 bases from J, the gap between germline ends came to 13 bases. The CDR3 has 15 residues. Regarding the study as a whole: Partial responders at 0.1-3.0 mg/kg had among the lowest clonal expansion.

The sample in question was CD4+ or CD8+ T cells sorted from blood, obtained in a trial of the OX40 agonist ivuxolimab. The clonotype comes from an adult with an advanced solid tumor such as melanoma, head and neck, liver or kidney cancer. The J gene is TRBJ2-1, the V gene TRBV5-6; TRBD1 or TRBD2 may be the D gene (6 bases each). CDR3 protein: CASSPDGGTYNEQFF. In DNA form, the CDR3 reads TGTGCCAGCAGCCCCGACGGGGGCACCTACAATGAGCAGTTCTTC.